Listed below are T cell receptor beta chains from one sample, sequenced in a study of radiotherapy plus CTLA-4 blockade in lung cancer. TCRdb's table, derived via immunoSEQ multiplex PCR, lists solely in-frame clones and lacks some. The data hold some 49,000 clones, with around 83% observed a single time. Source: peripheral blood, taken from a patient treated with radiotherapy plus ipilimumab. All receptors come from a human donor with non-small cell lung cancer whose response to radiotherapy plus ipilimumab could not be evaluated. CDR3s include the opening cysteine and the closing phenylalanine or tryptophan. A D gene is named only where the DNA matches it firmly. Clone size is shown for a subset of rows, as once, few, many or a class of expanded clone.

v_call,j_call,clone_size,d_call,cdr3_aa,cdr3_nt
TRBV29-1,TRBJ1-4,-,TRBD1,CSVEDRDTKKLFF,TGCAGCGTGGAGGACAGGGACACGAAAAAACTGTTTTTT
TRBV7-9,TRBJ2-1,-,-,CASSSLKSGSYNEQFF,TGTGCCAGCAGCTCTCTCAAGAGTGGCTCCTACAATGAGCAGTTCTTC
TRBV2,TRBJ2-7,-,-,CASSDAARNYEQYF,TGTGCCAGCAGTGACGCCGCCCGGAACTACGAGCAGTACTTC
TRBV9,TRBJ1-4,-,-,CASSPGGGAGEKLFF,TGTGCCAGCAGCCCCGGCGGCGGGGCAGGAGAAAAACTGTTTTTT
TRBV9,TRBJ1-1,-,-,CASSGKRTEGVGAEAFF,TGTGCCAGCAGCGGGAAGCGGACAGAGGGTGTGGGCGCTGAAGCTTTCTTT
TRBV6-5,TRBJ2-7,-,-,CASSSPVQTGRYEQYF,TGTGCCAGCAGTTCCCCGGTCCAGACAGGCCGGTACGAGCAGTACTTC
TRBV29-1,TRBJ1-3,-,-,CSVSPGSGNTIYF,TGCAGCGTTTCCCCGGGCTCTGGAAACACCATATATTTT
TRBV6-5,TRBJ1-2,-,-,CASSYGRREYGYTF,TGTGCCAGCAGTTACGGCAGGAGGGAGTATGGCTACACCTTC
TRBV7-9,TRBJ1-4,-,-,CASSLSERANEKLFF,TGTGCCAGCAGCTTATCTGAGCGAGCTAATGAAAAACTGTTTTTT
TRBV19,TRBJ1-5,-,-,CASSIGSEISNQPQHF,TGTGCCAGTAGTATTGGCAGCGAAATTAGCAATCAGCCCCAGCATTTT
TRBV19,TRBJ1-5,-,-,CASSMSDGMGAPQHF,TGTGCCAGTAGTATGTCGGACGGGATGGGGGCGCCCCAGCATTTT
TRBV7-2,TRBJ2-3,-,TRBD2,CASSLGGLANTDTQYF,TGTGCCAGCAGCCTAGGCGGACTAGCGAACACAGATACGCAGTATTTT
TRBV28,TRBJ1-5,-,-,CASIPRGGILPQHF,TGTGCCAGCATCCCACGAGGGGGAATCCTTCCCCAGCATTTT
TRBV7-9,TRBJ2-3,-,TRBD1,CASSTRDRGLDTQYF,TGTGCCAGCAGCACCCGGGACAGGGGGTTGGATACGCAGTATTTT
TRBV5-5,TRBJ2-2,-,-,CASSLRVPNTGELFF,TGTGCCAGCAGCCTGAGGGTCCCGAACACCGGGGAGCTGTTTTTT
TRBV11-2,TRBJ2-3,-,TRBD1,CASSDRDSSTDTQYF,TGTGCCAGCAGCGATCGGGACAGTAGCACAGATACGCAGTATTTT
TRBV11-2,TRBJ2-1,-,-,CASSLGPGMGNEQFF,TGTGCCAGCAGCTTAGGCCCAGGGATGGGCAATGAGCAGTTCTTC
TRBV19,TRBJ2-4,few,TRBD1,CASTRGTGEPQYF,TGTGCCAGTACCCGCGGGACAGGGGAGCCCCAGTACTTC
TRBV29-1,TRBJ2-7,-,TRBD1,CSAEGGAGEQYF,TGCAGCGCTGAAGGGGGCGCCGGGGAGCAGTACTTC
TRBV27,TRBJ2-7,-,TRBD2,CASTGLAGGKYEQYF,TGTGCCAGCACGGGACTAGCGGGAGGCAAATACGAGCAGTACTTC
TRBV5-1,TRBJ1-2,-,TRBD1,CASSNRDRGSEGYTF,TGCGCCAGCAGTAACCGGGACAGGGGGTCGGAAGGCTACACCTTC
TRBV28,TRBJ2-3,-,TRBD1,CAVDFLYRGPTDTQYF,TGTGCCGTCGATTTTTTGTACAGGGGCCCCACAGATACGCAGTATTTT
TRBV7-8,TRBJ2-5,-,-,CASSIRHQTQYF,TGTGCCAGCAGCATCAGGCATCAGACCCAGTACTTC
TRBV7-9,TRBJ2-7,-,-,CASSLQAYEQYF,TGTGCCAGCAGCTTACAGGCATACGAGCAGTACTTC
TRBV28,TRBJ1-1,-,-,CASRGGGGHTEAFF,TGTGCCAGCCGGGGAGGTGGAGGTCACACTGAAGCTTTCTTT
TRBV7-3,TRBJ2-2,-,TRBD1,CASSLISRQGFPGELFF,TGTGCCAGCAGCTTAATATCCCGACAGGGGTTTCCCGGGGAGCTGTTTTTT
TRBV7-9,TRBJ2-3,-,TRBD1,CASSLFGTEAGDTQYF,TGTGCCAGCAGCTTATTCGGGACAGAGGCCGGGGATACGCAGTATTTT
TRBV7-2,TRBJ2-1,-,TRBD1,CASSSIRSRDRGGNEQFF,TGTGCCAGCAGCTCCATACGGAGCCGGGACAGAGGTGGGAATGAGCAGTTCTTC
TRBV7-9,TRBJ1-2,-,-,CASSFSQGSGYGYTF,TGTGCCAGCAGCTTCTCACAGGGATCGGGCTATGGCTACACCTTC
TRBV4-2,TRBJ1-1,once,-,CASSPLGWANTEAFF,TGTGCCAGCAGCCCTTTAGGTTGGGCGAACACTGAAGCTTTCTTT
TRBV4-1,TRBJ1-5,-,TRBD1,CASSQGVSRGRSNQPQHF,TGCGCCAGCAGCCAAGGTGTCTCCAGGGGGCGAAGCAATCAGCCCCAGCATTTT
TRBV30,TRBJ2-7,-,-,CAWSPGAGGDEQYF,TGTGCCTGGAGTCCGGGAGCAGGAGGGGACGAGCAGTACTTC
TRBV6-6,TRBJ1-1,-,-,CASSYSKLQPNTEAFF,TGTGCCAGCAGTTACTCGAAGCTACAGCCGAACACTGAAGCTTTCTTT
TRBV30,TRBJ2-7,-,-,CAWRSGSSYEQYF,TGTGCCTGGAGGTCGGGGAGCTCCTACGAGCAGTACTTC
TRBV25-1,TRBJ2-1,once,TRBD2,CASSDPRGASGRRNEQFF,TGTGCCAGCAGTGACCCCAGGGGGGCTAGCGGGAGACGCAATGAGCAGTTCTTC
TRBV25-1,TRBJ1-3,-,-,CASSAAGQNTIYF,TGTGCCAGCAGTGCGGCAGGGCAAAACACCATATATTTT
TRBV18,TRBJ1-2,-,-,CASSPRTVGYGYTF,TGTGCCAGCTCACCGCGGACAGTGGGGTATGGCTACACCTTC
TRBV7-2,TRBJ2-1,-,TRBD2,CASSPPGTSNNEQFF,TGTGCCAGCAGCCCTCCCGGGACTAGCAACAATGAGCAGTTCTTC
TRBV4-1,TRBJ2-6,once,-,CASSQPVSSGANVLTF,TGCGCCAGCAGCCAACCAGTCAGCTCTGGGGCCAACGTCCTGACTTTC
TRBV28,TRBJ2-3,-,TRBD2,CASSSPAGTSTDTQYF,TGTGCCAGCAGTTCCCCAGCGGGGACTAGCACAGATACGCAGTATTTT
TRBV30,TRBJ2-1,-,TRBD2,CAWRNSGKGNEQFF,TGTGCCTGGAGGAATAGCGGGAAAGGCAATGAGCAGTTCTTC
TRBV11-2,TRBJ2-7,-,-,CASSLVPTEWQYF,TGTGCCAGCAGCTTAGTTCCGACGGAGTGGCAGTACTTC
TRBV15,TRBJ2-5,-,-,CATSREGLPGETQYF,TGTGCCACCAGCAGAGAGGGACTGCCGGGGGAGACCCAGTACTTC
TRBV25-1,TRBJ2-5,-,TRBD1,CASSTGQQETQYF,TGTGCCAGCAGTACGGGACAGCAAGAGACCCAGTACTTC
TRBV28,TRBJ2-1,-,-,CASSLSDNEQFF,TGTGCCAGCAGTTTGTCTGACAATGAGCAGTTCTTC
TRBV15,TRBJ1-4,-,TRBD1,CATSSRGRGTNEKLFF,TGTGCCACCAGCAGTAGGGGGCGCGGAACTAATGAAAAACTGTTTTTT
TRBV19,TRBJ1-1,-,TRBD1,CASSTFDRGVFNTEAFF,TGTGCCAGTAGTACCTTCGACAGGGGGGTTTTTAACACTGAAGCTTTCTTT
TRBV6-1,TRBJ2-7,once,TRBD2,CASSEAIMASGSPPGEQYF,TGTGCCAGCAGTGAAGCGATAATGGCTAGCGGGAGTCCTCCCGGAGAGCAGTACTTC
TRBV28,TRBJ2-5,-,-,CASSFRGEETQYF,TGTGCCAGCAGTTTCAGGGGGGAAGAGACCCAGTACTTC
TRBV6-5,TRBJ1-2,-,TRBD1,CASSRQGGEYGYTF,TGTGCCAGCAGTCGACAGGGGGGGGAGTATGGCTACACCTTC
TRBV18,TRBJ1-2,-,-,CASSPSPANYGYTF,TGTGCCAGCTCACCCTCCCCTGCTAACTATGGCTACACCTTC
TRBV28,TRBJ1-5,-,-,CATHGTSNQPQHF,TGTGCCACCCACGGGACAAGCAATCAGCCCCAGCATTTT
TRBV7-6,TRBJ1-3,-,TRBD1,CASSRTGEGNTIYF,TGTGCCAGCAGCCGGACAGGGGAGGGAAACACCATATATTTT